The clone carrying this T cell receptor (beta chain) was seen a few times. This sample stems from a study of blood T cell repertoires in COVID-19. For the study at large: The origin of the acute and convalescent COVID-19 samples was the United States, Italy and Spain. T cells, B-cell-depleted T cells, or PBMCs provided the cDNA or gDNA that served as material.

Deletions cut 8 bases from V and 0 bases from J, with 17 bases between. Germline lookup yields CDR1 SGHVS and CDR2 FQNEAQ. The CDR3 spans 16 residues. Clones were read by immunoSEQ multiplex PCR, and TCRdb kept only the in-frame ones, dropping some. The data contain about 330,000 clones, approximately 88% of them seen just once; the ten biggest clones take up roughly 8.9%. This chain joins TRBV7-8 and TRBJ1-3; D is undetermined. The sequence was collected from a man younger than 45 with COVID-19, enrolled during active disease. The sequenced sample was peripheral blood. The DNA for the CDR3 is TGTGCCAGCTCCAGGCAGGTTGAGACCTCTGGAAACACCATATATTTT. Protein sequence: CASSRQVETSGNTIYF.